This record looks at one T cell receptor (beta chain) sequence and its context. In this sample, this clonotype turned up once. The antigen it binds to is not known. Per-base qualities were not stored, and no clone one base away is much larger. Evidence from one read is weak. V and J lose 5 bases and 4 bases, and a span of 17 bases separates them. The cysteine opens and the phenylalanine closes a CDR3 of 14 amino acids. Of the read, only the CDR3 DNA is kept; its 42 bases are in frame from base 1. The germline V gene (reference sequence) sets CDR1 to DFQATT and CDR2 to SNEGSKA. The treatment or condition label for this specimen denotes: allogeneic hematopoietic cell transplantation with graft depleted of TCRalphabeta T cells and CD19 B cells. The transplant recipients were children given TCRalphabeta/CD19-depleted allogeneic hematopoietic cell grafts. This entry is derived from a study of T-cell reconstitution after alpha-beta-depleted transplantation in children listed by TCRdb under 2016. Regarding the research as a whole: Using TCR repertoire profiling, the study quantitatively followed how T-cell immune reconstitution unfolded in children after TCRalphabeta/CD19-depleted allogeneic hematopoietic cell transplantation.

Libraries were prepared through PCR. Sequencer: Illumina HiSeq 2500. Molecular barcoding was employed in the preparation of TCR libraries, with unique molecular identifiers being used to normalize TCRbeta repertoire quantification. The public reads were quality trimmed at Q25 with fastp and then assembled into clones with MiXCR by TCRdb, keeping productive beta chains. Merged by CDR3 protein, the rows form single entries marked with the most common genes and DNA. A total of some 830,000 distinct CDR3 sequences appear in this sample, about 15% of them only once. The biggest ten clones account for approximately 5% of the sample. Overall study outcomes, separate from this receptor: In some patients, the high TCRbeta diversity seen at day 60 was put down to recipient T cells and intrathymic progenitors that had survived conditioning. Apparently early alphabetaT-cell count recovery about two months after transplant reportedly relied on only several hundred rapidly expanded clones derived from non-depleted graft cells. Over subsequent months, a decline in hyperexpanded clone frequencies was noted, and after one year, T-cell counts and TCRbeta diversity were mostly ascribed to newly produced T cells.

The chain employs TRBV20-1 and TRBJ1-2; the D gene is perhaps TRBD1, on 6 matching bases. The sample consisted of PBMCs, mostly from graft donor cells, taken 360 days after TCRalphabeta/CD19-depleted stem cell transplant. The sequence came from a male patient under 18 who had a stem cell transplant for acute lymphoblastic leukemia, so the T cells may come from the graft donor. Read as DNA, the sequence is TGCAGTGCTTCGCCGACAGGAGGGGGCTATGGCTACACCTTC. Translated, this gives CSASPTGGGYGYTF.